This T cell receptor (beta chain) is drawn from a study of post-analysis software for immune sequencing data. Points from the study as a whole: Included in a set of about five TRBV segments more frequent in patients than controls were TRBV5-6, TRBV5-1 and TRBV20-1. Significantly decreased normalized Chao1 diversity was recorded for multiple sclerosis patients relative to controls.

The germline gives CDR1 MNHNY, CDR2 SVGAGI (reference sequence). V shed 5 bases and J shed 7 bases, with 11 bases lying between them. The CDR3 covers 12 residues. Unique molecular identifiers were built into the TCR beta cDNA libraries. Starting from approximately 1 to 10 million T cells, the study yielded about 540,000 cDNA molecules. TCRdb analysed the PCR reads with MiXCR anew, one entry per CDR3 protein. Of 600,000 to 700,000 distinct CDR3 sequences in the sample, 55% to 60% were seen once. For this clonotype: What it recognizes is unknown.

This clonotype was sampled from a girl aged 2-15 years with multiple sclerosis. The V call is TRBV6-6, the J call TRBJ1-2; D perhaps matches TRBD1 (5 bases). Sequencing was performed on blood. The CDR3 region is CASSRIQGGYTF. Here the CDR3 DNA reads TGTGCCAGCAGTCGAATCCAGGGTGGCTACACCTTC.